This T cell receptor (beta chain) is drawn from a study of OX40 agonist ivuxolimab in advanced cancers. V shed 6 bases and J 6 bases; nucleotides not matched to a gene: 11. CDR1 is MNHNY and CDR2 is SVGAGI in the germline V gene (reference sequence). This CDR3 region has 15 residues. The repertoire was sequenced with immunoSEQ multiplex PCR; TCRdb's copy has only in-frame clones and lacks some. The sample includes tens of thousands of clones, under 95% of them seen just once. Sample: CD4+ or CD8+ T cells sorted from blood, taken in a trial of the OX40 agonist ivuxolimab. This TCR was recovered from an adult with an advanced solid tumor such as melanoma, head and neck, liver or kidney cancer. The genes are TRBV6-6 and TRBJ2-1; 7 nucleotides agree with TRBD2. The CDR3 loop is CASSPIPSSGNEQFF. The DNA for the CDR3 is TGTGCCAGCAGCCCCATCCCTTCTAGCGGCAATGAGCAGTTCTTC.